Listed here are 18 T cell receptor beta chains from one sample, sequenced in a study of blood T cell repertoires in COVID-19. Produced via immunoSEQ multiplex PCR; TCRdb's table is partial and in-frame only. Of 130,000 to 150,000 clones detected, 80% appear once; the ten largest clones hold about 5%. Sequencing used peripheral blood. These receptors came from a woman between 45 and 60 years old with acute or convalescent COVID-19.

The chain joins TRBV6-2 or TRBV6-3 to TRBJ2-5, with D perhaps matching TRBD2 (6 bases). Trimming stripped 5 bases from V and 4 bases from J, with 14 bases between. Germline CDR1 and CDR2: MNHEY and SVGEGT. This CDR3 comprises 14 residues. The CDR3 DNA sequence: TGTGCCAGCAGTCGTCCGGGGGTGACAGAGACCCAGTACTTC. It is translated as CASSRPGVTETQYF.

The chain has TRBV4-2 and TRBJ1-6; possible D gene TRBD1, 6 bases. Germline lookup yields CDR1 LGHNA and CDR2 YNFKEQ. There are 16 residues in the CDR3. Trimming took off 2 bases at V and 3 bases at J, with 11 bases between the two ends. For the CDR3, the DNA is TGTGCCAGCAGCCAATCCCAGGGGAGCTATAATTCACCCCTCCACTTT. Translation gives CASSQSQGSYNSPLHF.

The chain employs TRBV2 and TRBJ2-7, with 8 bases matching TRBD1. Germline V gene data show CDR1 as SNHLY and CDR2 as FYNNEI. This CDR3 has 14 amino acids. Losses at the gene ends were 6 bases for V and 6 bases for J; bases not matched to a gene: 10. The CDR3 DNA sequence: TGTGCCAGCAGCAGATTCACAGGGGGACGCGAGCAGTACTTC. It yields the protein CASSRFTGGREQYF.

The CDR3 loop reads CASRTQGPVEKLFF. CDR3 bases: TGTGCCAGCAGGACACAGGGGCCAGTCGAAAAACTGTTTTTT. The chain carries TRBV6-5 and TRBJ1-4; 7 nucleotides agree with TRBD1. The CDR3 totals 14 residues. The trim removed 6 bases at V and 8 bases at J, leaving 9 bases unmatched. CDR1 and CDR2 (germline): MNHEY, SVGAGI.

This chain connects TRBV29-1 to TRBJ2-1; a weak D match, TRBD1 (7 bases). This CDR3 has 17 amino acids. In germline, CDR1 is SQVTM, CDR2 ANQGSEA. The V end was cut by 2 bases, the J end by 7 bases, with 24 bases between. CDR3 protein: CSVENIGTVVGGNEQFF. DNA of the CDR3: TGCAGCGTTGAAAATATTGGGACAGTCGTAGGGGGGAATGAGCAGTTCTTC.

The DNA for the CDR3 is TGTGCCAGTACCCTACAGGGAAGCTATGGCTACACCTTC. Protein sequence: CASTLQGSYGYTF. The rearrangement uses TRBV19 and TRBJ1-2, with D possibly TRBD1 on 6 matching bases. Germline V gene lookup returns CDR1 LNHDA and CDR2 SQIVND (reference sequence). Between the trimmed V and J ends, which lost 7 bases and 4 bases, there was a span of 13 bases. The CDR3 is 13 amino acids.

The rearrangement uses TRBV24-1 and TRBJ1-2; 8 bases are a match to TRBD1. Germline V CDR1 and CDR2: KGHDR, SFDVKD. The CDR3 has 13 amino acids. The ends lost 9 bases at V and 4 bases at J; junction bases unmatched: 6. CDR3 loop: CATSDRDVYGYTF. For the CDR3, the DNA is TGTGCCACCTCGGACAGGGACGTCTATGGCTACACCTTC.

In DNA form, the CDR3 reads TGTGCCAGCAGGCAGGGGAAGACTGAAGCTTTCTTT. This gives the protein CASRQGKTEAFF. This sequence joins TRBV27 and TRBJ1-1; TRBD1 might be the D (6 bases). In germline, CDR1 is MNHEY, CDR2 SMNVEV (reference sequence). V lost 6 bases to trimming and J lost 5 bases, with 10 bases between them. The CDR3 extends over 12 amino acids.

The chain recombines TRBV7-3 with TRBJ2-5; 7 nucleotides line up with TRBD1. Germline assignment: CDR1 SGHTA and CDR2 FQGTGA. The CDR3 runs to 15 residues. The V and J ends lost 5 bases and 3 bases, in that order; junction bases with no gene match: 9. The CDR3 here is CASSPGTAPEETQYF. The CDR3 bases are TGTGCCAGCAGCCCCGGGACAGCCCCTGAAGAGACCCAGTACTTC.

This rearrangement joins TRBV6-5 to TRBJ1-3; 10 bases fit TRBD1. Germline CDR1 is MNHEY and CDR2 is SVGAGI. The CDR3 sequence is 15 residues long. V lost 2 bases to trimming and J lost 8 bases; unmatched junction nucleotides: 6. CDR3 in DNA: TGTGCCAGCAGTTACCAGACAGGGGGCGCGGACACCATATATTTT. Encoded protein: CASSYQTGGADTIYF.

The chain combines TRBV19 with TRBJ1-6, with D tentatively TRBD1 (6 bases). The CDR3 length is 15 residues. V was cut by 4 bases and J by 7 bases, with 14 bases left in between. Looked up from germline, CDR1 is LNHDA and CDR2 is SQIVND (reference sequence). Here the CDR3 DNA reads TGTGCCAGTAGTAGTTCCCGGGACACAAATTCACCCCTCCACTTT. Amino acids: CASSSSRDTNSPLHF. The full variable domain, in which reference TRBV19 and TRBJ1-6 provide the parts outside the CDR3, is DGGITQSPKYLFRKEGQNVTLSCEQNLNHDAMYWYRQDPGQGLRLIYYSQIVNDFQKGDIAEGYSVSREKKESFPLTVTSAQKNPTAFYLCASSSSRDTNSPLHFGNGTRLTVT.

This clone occurred once. This rearrangement joins TRBV6-1 to TRBJ1-1; D remains unclear. The V gene's germline CDR1 is MNHNS and CDR2 SASEGT. Between the trimmed V and J ends, which lost 2 bases and 0 bases, there was a span of 10 bases. CDR3 length: 15 amino acids. This CDR3 is CASSEIVAMNTEAFF. DNA for the CDR3: TGTGCCAGCAGTGAAATAGTAGCCATGAACACTGAAGCTTTCTTT.

This chain uses TRBV7-3 with TRBJ2-6, with D hard to call. In germline, CDR1 is SGHTA, CDR2 FQGTGA. The CDR3 spans 20 residues. V dropped 1 base and J dropped 2 bases, with 21 bases sitting between them. The DNA for the CDR3 is TGTGCCAGCAGCTTAAGAGGTGGCAGCATCGTGGGTGCTGGGGCCAACGTCCTGACTTTC. This encodes CASSLRGGSIVGAGANVLTF. Complete variable domain (other parts from reference TRBV7-3 and TRBJ2-6): GAGVSQTPSNKVTEKGKYVELRCDPISGHTALYWYRQSLGQGPEFLIYFQGTGAADDSGLPNDRFFAVRPEGSVSTLKIQRTERGDSAVYLCASSLRGGSIVGAGANVLTFGAGSRLTVL.

The chain recombines TRBV13 with TRBJ2-7, with D perhaps matching TRBD2 (7 bases). Germline V CDR1 and CDR2: PRHDT, FYEKMQ (reference sequence). The CDR3 spans 14 residues. The V end was cut by 5 bases, the J end by 2 bases, with 13 bases between. The CDR3 spells CASSLEGGAYEQYF. Here the CDR3 DNA reads TGTGCCAGCAGCCTCGAGGGGGGGGCCTACGAGCAGTACTTC. The whole variable domain, filled in from reference TRBV13 and TRBJ2-7, reads AAGVIQSPRHLIKEKRETATLKCYPIPRHDTVYWYQQGPGQDPQFLISFYEKMQSDKGSIPDRFSAQQFSDYHSELNMSSLELGDSALYFCASSLEGGAYEQYFGPGTRLTVT.

The rearrangement links TRBV14 to TRBJ1-2; the D gene is possibly TRBD1 (5 bases). Germline V gives CDR1 SGHDN, CDR2 FVKESK. The CDR3 covers 13 residues. V gave up 3 bases and J gave up 4 bases, with 9 bases separating them. CDR3 sequence (DNA): TGTGCCAGCAGCCAGGGGGGTACCTATGGCTACACCTTC. It specifies CASSQGGTYGYTF. The complete variable domain, with remaining parts taken from reference TRBV14 and TRBJ1-2, reads EAGVTQFPSHSVIEKGQTVTLRCDPISGHDNLYWYRRVMGKEIKFLLHFVKESKQDESGMPNNRFLAERTGGTYSTLKVQPAELEDSGVYFCASSQGGTYGYTFGSGTRLTVV.

The chain has TRBV2 and TRBJ2-2; D unclear. The CDR3 sequence is 15 residues long. The V end lost 6 bases, the J end lost 5 bases, and 16 bases lay between the germline ends. CDR1 is SNHLY and CDR2 is FYNNEI in the germline V gene. This chain's CDR3 is CASRPLGFGTGELFF. The CDR3 DNA reads as TGTGCCAGCAGGCCATTAGGCTTCGGGACCGGGGAGCTGTTTTTT. The complete variable domain, with remaining parts taken from reference TRBV2 and TRBJ2-2, reads EPEVTQTPSHQVTQMGQEVILRCVPISNHLYFYWYRQILGQKVEFLVSFYNNEISEKSEIFDDQFSVERPDGSNFTLKIRSTKLEDSAMYFCASRPLGFGTGELFFGEGSRLTVL.

The chain links TRBV19 to TRBJ1-6, with a weak D call TRBD1 (5 bases). Germline V gene sequence: CDR1 LNHDA, CDR2 SQIVND (reference sequence). V lost 0 bases and J lost 6, with 15 bases in between. This CDR3 has 17 residues. CDR3 in amino acids: CASSIDLPGGANSPLHF. The DNA for the CDR3 is TGTGCCAGTAGTATAGATCTACCCGGGGGTGCTAATTCACCCCTCCACTTT.

The chain links TRBV18 to TRBJ2-5, with TRBD1 as a possible D gene (6 bases). V was pared by 6 bases and J by 1 base, with 15 bases between. This CDR3 is built from 15 residues. CDR1 and CDR2 from the germline V gene are KGHSH and LQKENI. The CDR3 loop reads CASSLNSDSQETQYF. Written as DNA, the CDR3 is TGTGCCAGCTCCCTCAACTCGGACAGCCAAGAGACCCAGTACTTC.